Listed below are T cell receptor beta chains from one sample, sequenced in a study of T-cell memory formation after mild COVID-19. TCRdb re-called the 5' RACE reads through MiXCR, storing one row per CDR3 protein. The data contain around 82,000 distinct CDR3 sequences, around 13% of them seen just once; the ten biggest clones take up roughly 40%. The sample comprised PBMCs or a T cell subset sorted from them (not recorded which). The receptors come from a man younger than 30 who had mild COVID-19 (a few samples of this study predate the infection). Cell type and time point are not known. CDR3s include the opening cysteine and the closing phenylalanine or tryptophan. D genes are given only for firm matches. Rows may omit the clone size; those that give it use once, few, many or a size class.

>TRBJ1-5|few|TRBV25-1|NA
TGTGCCAGCGGTCCCGTCGGGCAGAACAATCAGCCCCAGCATTTT
CASGPVGQNNQPQHF
>TRBJ2-4|NA|TRBV5-6|TRBD2
TGTGCCAGCAGCCGCGGACTAGCGGGGGGCATTCAGTACTTC
CASSRGLAGGIQYF
>TRBJ2-7|NA|TRBV7-8|TRBD2
TGTGCCAGCAGCTCGACTAGCGGGGGAATCTACGAGCAGTACTTC
CASSSTSGGIYEQYF
>TRBJ1-2|once|TRBV7-9|NA
TGTGCCAGCAGCCCCCTGACAGGAAACTATGGCTACACCTTC
CASSPLTGNYGYTF
>TRBJ2-1|many|TRBV7-9|TRBD2
TGTGCCAGCAGCTTAGCTGGGACTAGTTGGTACAATGAGCAGTTCTTC
CASSLAGTSWYNEQFF
>TRBJ2-2|NA|TRBV7-6|NA
TGTGCCAGCAGCGGAGCCGGGACACCAGATCCCACCGGGGAGCTGTTTTTT
CASSGAGTPDPTGELFF
>TRBJ2-1|NA|TRBV5-6|NA
TGTGCCAGCAGCTCAGAGGGGCTGGACAATGAGCAGTTCTTC
CASSSEGLDNEQFF
>TRBJ1-3|NA|TRBV5-1|NA
TGCGCCAGCAGCCGAGCTCCACCCGGAAACACCATATATTTT
CASSRAPPGNTIYF
>TRBJ2-3|many|TRBV5-6|TRBD2
TGTGCCAGCAGCTCGTTACTAGCGGGGGAACGAGATACGCAGTATTTT
CASSSLLAGERDTQYF
>TRBJ2-3|many|TRBV12-3/TRBV12-4|NA
TGTGCCAGCAGTTTCCTAGTAGGACACGGCACAGATACGCAGTATTTT
CASSFLVGHGTDTQYF
>TRBJ1-1|few|TRBV9|TRBD1
TGTGCCAGCAGCGGACAGGGGGCGAGGGCTTTCTTT
CASSGQGARAFF
>TRBJ2-3|many|TRBV7-6|NA
TGTGCCAGCAGGACAGGAGGCACAGATACGCAGTATTTT
CASRTGGTDTQYF